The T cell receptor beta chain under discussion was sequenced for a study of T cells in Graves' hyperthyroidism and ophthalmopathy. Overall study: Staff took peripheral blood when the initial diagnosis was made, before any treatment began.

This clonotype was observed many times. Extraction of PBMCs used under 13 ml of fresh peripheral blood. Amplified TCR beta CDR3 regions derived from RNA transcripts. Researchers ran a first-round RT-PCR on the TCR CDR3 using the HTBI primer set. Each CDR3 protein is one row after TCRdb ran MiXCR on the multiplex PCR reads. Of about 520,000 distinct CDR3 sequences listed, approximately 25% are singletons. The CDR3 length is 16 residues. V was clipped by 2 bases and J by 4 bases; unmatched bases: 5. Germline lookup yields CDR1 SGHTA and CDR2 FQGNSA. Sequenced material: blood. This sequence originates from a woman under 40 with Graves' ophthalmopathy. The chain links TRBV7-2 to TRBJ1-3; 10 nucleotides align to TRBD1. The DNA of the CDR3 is TGTGCCAGCAGCTTACCGGGACAGGGGTACGGAAACACCATATATTTT. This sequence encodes CASSLPGQGYGNTIYF. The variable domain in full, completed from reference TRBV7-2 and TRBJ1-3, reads GAGVSQSPSNKVTEKGKDVELRCDPISGHTALYWYRQSLGQGLEFLIYFQGNSAPDKSGLPSDRFSAERTGGSVSTLTIQRTQQEDSAVYLCASSLPGQGYGNTIYFGEGSWLTVV.